The clone carrying this TCR beta chain has just a few counts. The sample belongs to a study of blood T cell repertoires in COVID-19. As for the study in general: Sites across the United States, Italy and Spain contributed samples from acute and convalescent COVID-19.

The V segment lost 5 bases and the J segment 2 bases; nucleotides outside the gene matches: 8. The CDR3 is 15 amino acids. The germline CDR1 and CDR2 sequences are MNHEY and SVGAGI. Seattle patients were enrolled while actively infected and followed longitudinally. In the original processing: Cell counts per sample came from amplifying reference gene primers. Data came from immunoSEQ multiplex PCR; TCRdb stores just in-frame clones and leaves some out. For V, J and clone size, that table is used; D and trimming come from the DNA. In the table there are roughly 150,000 clones, more than 75% of which are singletons.

This TCR derives from a man between 18 and 29 years old with COVID-19, enrolled during active disease. Sequencing used peripheral blood. This chain joins TRBV6-5 and TRBJ2-7; 8 nucleotides align to TRBD1. As DNA, the CDR3 is TGTGCCAGCAGTCAGGACAGGGATAATGCCTACGAGCAGTACTTC. It yields the protein CASSQDRDNAYEQYF.